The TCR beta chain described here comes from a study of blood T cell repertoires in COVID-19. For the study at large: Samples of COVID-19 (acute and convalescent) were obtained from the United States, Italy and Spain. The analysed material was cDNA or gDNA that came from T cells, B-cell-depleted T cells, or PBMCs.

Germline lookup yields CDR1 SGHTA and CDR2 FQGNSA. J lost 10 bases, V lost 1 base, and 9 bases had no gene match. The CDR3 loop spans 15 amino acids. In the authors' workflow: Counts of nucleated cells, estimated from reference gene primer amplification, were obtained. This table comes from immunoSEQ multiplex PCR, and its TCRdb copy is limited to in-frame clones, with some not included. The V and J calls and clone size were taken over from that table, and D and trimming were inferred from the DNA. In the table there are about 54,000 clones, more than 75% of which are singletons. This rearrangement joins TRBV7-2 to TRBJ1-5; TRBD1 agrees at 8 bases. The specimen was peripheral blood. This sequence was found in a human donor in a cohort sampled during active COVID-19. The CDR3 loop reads CASSLGPDRGSPQHF. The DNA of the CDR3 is TGTGCCAGCAGCTTAGGGCCCGACAGGGGCAGCCCCCAGCATTTT.